This paragraph covers one T cell receptor beta chain sequence. This sample is part of a study of blood T cell repertoires in COVID-19. Study context: PBMCs, B-cell-depleted T cells, or T cells were the source of the cDNA or gDNA that made up the material.

The germline V gene has CDR1 MNHNS and CDR2 SASEGT. The CDR3 is 14 amino acids. The V gene lost 2 bases and the J gene lost 7 bases, with 14 bases spanning the gap. Sequenced by immunoSEQ multiplex PCR; TCRdb stores in-frame clones only, minus some. The table has roughly 140,000 clones, roughly 80% seen once. Sequenced material: peripheral blood. This TCR was sampled from a human donor in a cohort sampled during active COVID-19. This chain joins TRBV6-1 and TRBJ1-2; the D is unclear. The CDR3 sequence is CASSEYRGRTGYTF. Here the CDR3 DNA reads TGTGCCAGCAGTGAATACCGGGGAAGAACTGGCTACACCTTC.